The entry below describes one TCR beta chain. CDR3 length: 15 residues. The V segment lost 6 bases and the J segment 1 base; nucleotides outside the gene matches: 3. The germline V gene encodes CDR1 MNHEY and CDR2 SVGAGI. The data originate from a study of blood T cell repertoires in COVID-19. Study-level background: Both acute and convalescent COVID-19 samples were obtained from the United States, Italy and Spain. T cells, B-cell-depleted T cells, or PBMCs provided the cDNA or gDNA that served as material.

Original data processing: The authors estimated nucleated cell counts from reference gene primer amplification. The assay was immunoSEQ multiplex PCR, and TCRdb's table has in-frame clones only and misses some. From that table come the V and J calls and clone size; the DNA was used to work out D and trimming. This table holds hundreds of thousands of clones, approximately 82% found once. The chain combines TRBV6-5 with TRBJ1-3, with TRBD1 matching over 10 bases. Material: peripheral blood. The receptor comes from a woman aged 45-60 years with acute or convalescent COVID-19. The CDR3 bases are TGTGCCAGCAGCCGACAGGGGGCATCTGGAAACACCATATATTTT. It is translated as CASSRQGASGNTIYF.